This TCR beta chain is from a study of blood T cell repertoires in COVID-19. Study in general: T cells, B-cell-depleted T cells, or PBMCs supplied cDNA or gDNA.

Those enrolled, adults aged 18 to 89 years, came from about 24 US areas. Before being deemed recovered, Cohort 3 donors had two negative PCRs, clearance, or symptom resolution. Germline values: CDR1 SNHLY, CDR2 FYNNEI. Trimming shortened V by 5 bases and J by 0 bases, and 16 bases separated the two germline ends. The CDR3 is 16 residues long. Original data processing: It was from reference gene primer amplification that nucleated cell counts were estimated. TCRdb's table, derived via immunoSEQ multiplex PCR, lists solely in-frame clones and lacks some. That table supplies the V and J calls and clone size; D and trimming were determined from the DNA. This table holds a few hundred thousand clones, over 75% found once.

The V and J genes are TRBV2 and TRBJ1-2; D uncertain. This TCR was sampled from a man aged 25-45 years who had recovered from COVID-19. Sequences were obtained from PBMCs or T cells enriched from blood (not recorded which). The CDR3 sequence: CASSPTFWQANYGYTF. The CDR3 DNA sequence: TGTGCCAGCAGTCCCACGTTCTGGCAAGCTAACTATGGCTACACCTTC.